The 32 T cell receptor beta chains below all came from one sample that was sequenced in a study of control samples from healthy donors and cancer patients. Clones were sequenced by immunoSEQ multiplex PCR, and TCRdb holds only the in-frame ones, with some missing. The sample lists 55,000 to 85,000 clones; more than 75% were seen once. Input material: PBMCs. The source of these receptors is a woman in her forties or fifties with head and neck cancer.

The J gene is TRBJ1-4, the V gene TRBV7-8; D perhaps matches TRBD1 (5 bases). This CDR3 has 16 residues. Trimming removed 3 bases at V and 13 bases at J, with 24 bases between. Germline CDR1 SGHVS, CDR2 FQNEAQ. The CDR3 spells CASSFQGFPANGGLFF. CDR3 nucleotides: TGTGCCAGCAGCTTCCAGGGATTTCCCGCGAATGGCGGACTGTTTTTT.

This rearrangement joins TRBV3-1 (or the pseudogene TRBV3-2) to TRBJ2-3; 14 bases are a match to TRBD2. CDR1 and CDR2 from the germline V gene are LGHDT and YNNKEL (reference sequence). CDR3 length equals 17 residues. V lost 4 bases, J lost 5 bases, and 8 bases stayed unmatched. CDR3 sequence (DNA): TGTGCCAGCAGCCGATCGACTAGCGGGGGGGCCAAAGATACGCAGTATTTT. It encodes CASSRSTSGGAKDTQYF.

The CDR3 sequence is CASSTGTAYNEQFF. In DNA form, the CDR3 reads TGCGCCAGCAGCACCGGGACAGCCTACAATGAGCAGTTCTTC. The rearrangement joins TRBV5-1 to TRBJ2-1; 7 bases line up with TRBD1. Unmatched junction bases numbered 3, after V lost 4 bases and J lost 2 bases. The germline CDR1 and CDR2 sequences are SGHRS and YFSETQ. This CDR3 comprises 14 residues.

This clone was counted only a few times. The chain combines TRBV19 with TRBJ1-5; D may be TRBD1 (5 bases). CDR3 length equals 15 residues. Per germline, CDR1 LNHDA and CDR2 SQIVND (reference sequence). The V gene lost 4 bases and the J gene lost 7 bases, with 17 bases spanning the gap. The CDR3 loop reads CASSNIDGAWQPQHF. The CDR3 DNA reads TGTGCCAGTAGTAACATAGATGGGGCTTGGCAGCCCCAGCATTTT. Supplemented by reference TRBV19 and TRBJ1-5, the full variable domain reads DGGITQSPKYLFRKEGQNVTLSCEQNLNHDAMYWYRQDPGQGLRLIYYSQIVNDFQKGDIAEGYSVSREKKESFPLTVTSAQKNPTAFYLCASSNIDGAWQPQHFGDGTRLSIL.

The chain has TRBV27 and TRBJ2-7, with TRBD1 matching over 8 bases. CDR3 size: 18 residues. V dropped 6 bases and J dropped 2; count of bases not matched to a gene: 18. Germline loops: CDR1 MNHEY, CDR2 SMNVEV (reference sequence). CDR3 bases: TGTGCCAGCAGGGGTCATCCGTCCGGGACAGGCACTCCCTACGAGCAGTACTTC. This encodes CASRGHPSGTGTPYEQYF.

This chain uses TRBV10-2 with TRBJ1-5; D is unclear. The CDR3 has 13 residues. Germline V gene lookup returns CDR1 WSHSY and CDR2 SAAADI. Trimming removed 4 bases at V and 6 bases at J, with 10 bases between. CDR3 nucleotides: TGCGCCAGCAGTGGGCCCATGGCTCAGCCCCAGCATTTT. It is translated as CASSGPMAQPQHF.

The table lists this clone with a few counts. This chain links TRBV20-1 with TRBJ1-1, with a tentative D call TRBD1 (5 bases). Looked up from germline, CDR1 is DFQATT and CDR2 is SNEGSKA (reference sequence). The length of the CDR3 is 11 residues. V lost 0 bases, J lost 7 bases, and 6 bases lay in between. The CDR3 bases are TGCAGTGCTAGAGATCAGGGTGAAGCTTTCTTT. Its protein product is CSARDQGEAFF.

The chain couples TRBV9 to TRBJ1-5; D gene unclear. CDR1 is SGDLS and CDR2 is YYNGEE in the germline V gene. V was clipped by 0 bases and J by 4 bases, with 2 bases between them. CDR3 size: 12 residues. The CDR3 sequence is CASSVGNQPQHF. DNA for the CDR3: TGTGCCAGCAGCGTAGGGAATCAGCCCCAGCATTTT.

V gene TRBV7-3 combines with J gene TRBJ2-7; D might be TRBD2 (5 bases). This CDR3 comprises 15 residues. CDR1 SGHTA and CDR2 FQGTGA come from the germline V gene. V lost 5 bases and J lost 2, with 16 bases in between. The CDR3 DNA sequence: TGTGCCAGCAGCCTAAACAGAGGGTCCCCCTACGAGCAGTACTTC. Translated, it gives CASSLNRGSPYEQYF.

V gene TRBV19 combines with J gene TRBJ1-5, with D perhaps TRBD1 (5 bases). The CDR3 has 12 amino acids. Germline V CDR1 and CDR2: LNHDA, SQIVND (reference sequence). Trimming pared 0 bases from V and 9 bases from J, leaving 6 bases between. Here the CDR3 reads CASSIERGPQHF. In DNA form, the CDR3 reads TGTGCCAGTAGTATAGAAAGGGGGCCCCAGCATTTT.

The V and J genes are TRBV7-9 and TRBJ1-2, with D unresolved. Trimming left V 3 bases short and J 5 bases short, with 28 bases between. Germline V gene sequence: CDR1 SEHNR, CDR2 FQNEAQ (reference sequence). CDR3 length: 19 amino acids. As DNA, the CDR3 is TGTGCCAGCAGCTTTAGCTCTCTCCCCCCCCGTGTGGGCAAGTATGGCTACACCTTC. This gives the protein CASSFSSLPPRVGKYGYTF. Using reference TRBV7-9 and TRBJ1-2 for the parts outside the CDR3, the full variable domain is DTGVSQNPRHKITKRGQNVTFRCDPISEHNRLYWYRQTLGQGPEFLTYFQNEAQLEKSRLLSDRFSAERPKGSFSTLEIQRTEQGDSAMYLCASSFSSLPPRVGKYGYTFGSGTRLTVV.

The chain combines TRBV28 with TRBJ1-5; D is unclear. Germline V CDR1 and CDR2: MDHEN, SYDVKM. Deletions cut 5 bases from V and 6 bases from J, with 14 bases between. The CDR3 has 14 amino acids. The CDR3 DNA sequence: TGTGCCAGCAGTGGTACCCCACAAGGTCAGCCCCAGCATTTT. It translates to CASSGTPQGQPQHF. The full variable domain, its missing parts supplied by reference TRBV28 and TRBJ1-5, is DVKVTQSSRYLVKRTGEKVFLECVQDMDHENMFWYRQDPGLGLRLIYFSYDVKMKEKGDIPEGYSVSREKKERFSLILESASTNQTSMYLCASSGTPQGQPQHFGDGTRLSIL.

As to this clone: The sample contains more than one DNA sequence encoding this CDR3. This sequence joins TRBV6-5 and TRBJ2-5; no clear D. Germline V gene lookup returns CDR1 MNHEY and CDR2 SVGAGI. The CDR3 runs 12 residues. The ends were cut back, 0 bases at V and 4 bases at J, with 3 bases in the middle. The CDR3 bases are TGTGCCAGCAGTTACTCCGGAGAGACCCAGTACTTC. Translated: CASSYSGETQYF.

This clone was observed at least ten times. The chain links TRBV6-5 to TRBJ1-1, with 9 bases aligning to TRBD1. V was pared by 6 bases and J by 5 bases, with 4 bases of the junction left unmatched. CDR3 length: 13 amino acids. CDR1 MNHEY and CDR2 SVGAGI come from the germline V gene. The CDR3 spells CASRTGTGTEAFF. The CDR3 bases are TGTGCCAGCAGGACCGGGACAGGGACTGAAGCTTTCTTT.

This clone was counted between two and nine times. The V call is TRBV6-5, the J call TRBJ1-2; 8 bases line up with TRBD1. The CDR3 totals 15 residues. Germline CDR1 and CDR2: MNHEY and SVGAGI. Germline trimming cut 6 bases from V and 2 bases from J; bases unmatched to any gene: 8. The CDR3 DNA follows: TGTGCCAGCAGCCAACAGGGGGGTTCAAACTATGGCTACACCTTC. Encoded protein: CASSQQGGSNYGYTF.

This clone was observed once. The gene calls are TRBV6-4 and TRBJ2-3; weak D call: TRBD2 (7 bases). The germline gives CDR1 MRHNA, CDR2 SNTAGT. Trimming removed 0 bases from V and 4 bases from J, with 11 bases in between. The CDR3 contains 15 residues. The CDR3 DNA reads as TGTGCCAGCAGTGACTCGGGGGGGGCCGCAGATACGCAGTATTTT. This codes for CASSDSGGAADTQYF.

The chain uses TRBV6-5 and TRBJ1-1; TRBD1 is a possible D gene (5 bases). The ends were cut back, 2 bases at V and 5 bases at J, with 9 bases in the middle. From germline, CDR1 is MNHEY and CDR2 SVGAGI. CDR3 length: 13 amino acids. CDR3 amino acids: CASSYRGRTEAFF. The CDR3 region has the DNA TGTGCCAGCAGTTACCGGGGGAGGACTGAAGCTTTCTTT.

The chain has TRBV5-6 and TRBJ2-1, with no clear D. Germline V gene lookup returns CDR1 SGHDT and CDR2 YYEEEE. V was trimmed by 5 bases and J by 6 bases, leaving 15 bases between them. The CDR3 has 14 amino acids. The CDR3 here is CASSPVLSLNEQFF. The CDR3 DNA reads TGTGCCAGCAGTCCCGTCCTATCCCTCAATGAGCAGTTCTTC. Supplemented by reference TRBV5-6 and TRBJ2-1, the full variable domain reads DAGVTQSPTHLIKTRGQQVTLRCSPKSGHDTVSWYQQALGQGPQFIFQYYEEEERQRGNFPDRFSGHQFPNYSSELNVNALLLGDSALYLCASSPVLSLNEQFFGPGTRLTVL.

This clone was found a few times. The genes are TRBV6-5 and TRBJ1-1; the match to TRBD1 covers 10 bases. This CDR3 has 14 residues. J lost 7 bases, V lost 7 bases, and 9 bases had no gene match. CDR1 MNHEY and CDR2 SVGAGI come from the germline V gene. The CDR3 sequence is CASNTDRGSGEAFF. The CDR3 DNA is TGTGCCAGCAATACGGACAGGGGGAGTGGTGAAGCTTTCTTT.

DNA for the CDR3: TGTGCCAGCAACTCGGGACAGGGGTTTACCGGGGAGCTGTTTTTT. As protein: CASNSGQGFTGELFF. V gene TRBV2 combines with J gene TRBJ2-2, with 10 bases that match TRBD1. J lost 5 bases, V lost 7 bases, and 7 bases had no gene match. This CDR3 comprises 15 residues. Germline CDR1 and CDR2: SNHLY and FYNNEI.

The chain carries TRBV19 and TRBJ2-7; 8 bases are a match to TRBD1. After removal of 3 bases from V and 3 bases from J, the junction contained 1 base not matched to a gene. The CDR3 runs to 13 residues. Germline V gene lookup returns CDR1 LNHDA and CDR2 SQIVND (reference sequence). CDR3 sequence (DNA): TGTGCCAGTAGTATTGGGACAGGCTACGAGCAGTACTTC. Encoded protein: CASSIGTGYEQYF.

V gene TRBV6-5 combines with J gene TRBJ2-2; 8 nucleotides match TRBD2. The CDR3 is made up of 15 amino acids. The ends lost 2 bases at V and 7 bases at J; junction bases unmatched: 6. The germline V gene has CDR1 MNHEY and CDR2 SVGAGI. Here the CDR3 reads CASSYEAGGSGELFF. In DNA form, the CDR3 reads TGTGCCAGCAGTTACGAGGCGGGGGGTAGCGGGGAGCTGTTTTTT.

The table lists this clone with a count of one. The rearrangement uses TRBV9 and TRBJ1-2; no reliable D call. The CDR3 runs to 14 residues. The V gene lost 0 bases and the J gene lost 4 bases, with 10 bases spanning the gap. Germline CDR1 and CDR2: SGDLS and YYNGEE. CDR3 sequence: CASSVGAGSYGYTF. In DNA form, the CDR3 reads TGTGCCAGCAGCGTAGGAGCTGGCAGCTATGGCTACACCTTC.

The V gene is TRBV7-9, the J gene TRBJ2-7; D gene uncertain. V lost 0 bases and J lost 4, with 13 bases in between. This CDR3 region has 15 residues. Germline assignment: CDR1 SEHNR and CDR2 FQNEAQ (reference sequence). The CDR3 protein is CASSLAGTSGYEQYF. CDR3 DNA: TGTGCCAGCAGCTTAGCCGGCACATCTGGGTACGAGCAGTACTTC.

The V call is TRBV12-3 or TRBV12-4, the J call TRBJ1-1, with a weak D call TRBD1 (5 bases). The length of the CDR3 is 13 residues. V was shortened by 2 bases and J by 6 bases, with 10 bases between the two germline ends. CDR3 region: CASSLRGSAEAFF. For the CDR3, the DNA is TGTGCCAGCAGTTTAAGGGGATCGGCTGAAGCTTTCTTT.

This rearrangement joins TRBV30 to TRBJ1-4; 11 bases are a match to TRBD1. The CDR3 has 14 amino acids. Germline V CDR1 and CDR2: GTSNPN, SVGIG (reference sequence). V was clipped by 7 bases and J by 8 bases; unmatched bases: 9. The CDR3, as DNA: TGTGCCTTGGACGGGACAGGGGGAAGGGAAAAACTGTTTTTT. This encodes CALDGTGGREKLFF.

The chain has TRBV3-1 (or the pseudogene TRBV3-2) and TRBJ1-6, with 9 bases identical to TRBD1. There are 18 residues in the CDR3. CDR1 is LGHDT, CDR2 YNNKEL, per germline (reference sequence). The junction had 21 bases not matched to a gene; V was cut back by 2 bases and J by 16 bases. For the CDR3, the DNA is TGTGCCAGCAGCCAACCATACAGGGGGCACGGGCTTCGCCGACGGCTCCACTTT. The encoded protein is CASSQPYRGHGLRRRLHF.

CDR3 amino acids: CASSQDPGQGDEQYF. The CDR3 DNA follows: TGCGCCAGCAGCCAAGATCCGGGACAGGGGGACGAGCAGTACTTC. V gene TRBV4-1 combines with J gene TRBJ2-7; 11 bases line up with TRBD1. The CDR3 runs 15 residues. The J segment lost 5 bases and the V segment lost 0 bases, leaving 3 bases of the junction unmatched. The V gene's germline CDR1 is MGHRA and CDR2 YSYEKL.

The chain uses TRBV5-1 and TRBJ2-7; 8 bases match TRBD1. In germline, CDR1 is SGHRS, CDR2 YFSETQ. The CDR3 contains 12 residues. The V gene end was trimmed by 7 bases and the J gene end by 5 bases; junction bases not matched to a gene: 5. The CDR3 DNA is TGCGCCAGCTCGAACAGGGGGAACGAGCAGTACTTC. Translating it yields CASSNRGNEQYF.

The rearrangement links TRBV27 to TRBJ2-7; D is undetermined. Deletions cut 5 bases from V and 0 bases from J, with 20 bases between. CDR1 MNHEY and CDR2 SMNVEV come from the germline V gene (reference sequence). CDR3 length equals 17 residues. The CDR3 sequence is CASSQWAVAASSYEQYF. For the CDR3, the DNA is TGTGCCAGCAGTCAATGGGCCGTGGCCGCAAGCTCCTACGAGCAGTACTTC.

This chain uses TRBV14 with TRBJ2-7, with 11 bases that match TRBD2. CDR3 length: 17 amino acids. CDR1 is SGHDN and CDR2 is FVKESK in the germline V gene. Unmatched junction bases numbered 7, after V lost 1 base and J lost 2 bases. CDR3 residues: CASSQGLAGGRTYEQYF. CDR3 coding DNA: TGTGCCAGCAGCCAAGGATTAGCGGGGGGGAGAACCTACGAGCAGTACTTC.

The chain recombines TRBV3-1 (or the pseudogene TRBV3-2) with TRBJ2-7; D is perhaps TRBD1 (5 bases). CDR1 is LGHDT and CDR2 is YNNKEL in the germline V gene (reference sequence). The V gene lost 6 bases and the J gene lost 4 bases, with 10 bases spanning the gap. The CDR3 runs to 12 residues. Here the CDR3 DNA reads TGTGCCAGCAGTGTAACAGGTTACGAGCAGTACTTC. It specifies CASSVTGYEQYF.